The source of this TCR beta chain is a study of graft-versus-host responses after intestinal transplantation. J gave up 5 bases and V 0 bases, and 10 bases lay outside the gene matches. The CDR3 spans 17 residues. Per the germline V gene, CDR1 is SGHRS and CDR2 is YFSETQ. Sequencing used immunoSEQ multiplex PCR; TCRdb keeps in-frame clones, though not all of them. This sample carries tens of thousands of clones, about 90% of them seen once, and the ten largest clones take about 2.5%. Study conclusions and caveats: Recipient-marrow GvH clones were detected, some having first appeared in ileum or blood. Allografts carried high graft-versus-host to host-versus-graft clonal ratios in patients having graft-donor T cell macrochimerism.

With respect to this clone: The target antigen is unknown.

The source is a human patient who received an intestinal transplant, so some T cells may come from the graft donor. Source: PBMCs, taken approximately 300 days after intestinal transplant. J is TRBJ2-3 and V is TRBV5-1; TRBD2 agrees at 9 bases. CDR3 DNA sequence: TGCGCCAGCAGCTTGGTACCTTGGGCGGGAGGGTTAGATACGCAGTATTTT. It specifies CASSLVPWAGGLDTQYF.